One and the same sample provided the 9 T cell receptor beta chains below, sequenced in a study of CXCR3-negative and CXCR3-positive naive CD8 T cells. The libraries of TRB cDNA were prepared using 5' RACE with UMI labels. TCRdb reprocessed the 5' RACE reads and reports one entry per CDR3 protein, with no DNA. The table lists tens of thousands of distinct CDR3 sequences. The sample was naive CXCR3- CD8+ T cells from blood. Documented subset: CD45RO-CCR7+CD27+CD95- naive CD8+ T cells lacking CXCR3 (TNR3-). Source of these receptors: a human donor in good health. Some clones in this sample may be carry-over from other donors' samples.

The J gene is TRBJ1-5, the V gene TRBV28. The CDR3 loop spans 16 amino acids. Germline V CDR1 and CDR2: MDHEN, SYDVKM. The CDR3 sequence: CASSAGRDVDNQPQHF.

The chain couples TRBV7-2 to TRBJ2-1; TCRdb's D call of TRBD2 is untestable without DNA. The CDR3 runs 18 residues. The germline V gene encodes CDR1 SGHTA and CDR2 FQGNSA. CDR3 amino acids: CASSRTSGLPSSYNEQFF.

V and J are TRBV5-1 and TRBJ2-7; the TCRdb call, TRBD1, lacks DNA for checking. The CDR3 extends over 14 amino acids. The V gene's germline CDR1 is SGHRS and CDR2 YFSETQ. CDR3 protein: CASSLGQGTDEQYF.

The CDR3 here is CASSSPPVNRQPYNEQFF. V is TRBV7-6 and J is TRBJ2-1; TCRdb's assignment of TRBD1 cannot be checked, as there is no DNA. This CDR3 comprises 18 residues. CDR1 is SGHVS, CDR2 FNYEAQ, per germline.

This chain joins TRBV7-2 and TRBJ2-3. The CDR3 extends over 14 amino acids. Per the germline V gene, CDR1 is SGHTA and CDR2 is FQGNSA. CDR3 sequence: CASSLTVSTDTQYF. The complete variable domain, with remaining parts taken from reference TRBV7-2 and TRBJ2-3, reads GAGVSQSPSNKVTEKGKDVELRCDPISGHTALYWYRQSLGQGLEFLIYFQGNSAPDKSGLPSDRFSAERTGGSVSTLTIQRTQQEDSAVYLCASSLTVSTDTQYFGPGTRLTVL.

This chain joins TRBV27 and TRBJ1-1; TCRdb's D call, TRBD1, is unchecked because there is no DNA. The CDR3 is 12 amino acids. Germline lookup yields CDR1 MNHEY and CDR2 SMNVEV (reference sequence). The CDR3 loop is CASSLLGAEAFF.

The CDR3 sequence is CASSLALVGNEQFF. The gene calls are TRBV12-3 or TRBV12-4 and TRBJ2-1. This CDR3 spans 14 amino acids.

The V gene is TRBV28, the J gene TRBJ2-7; TCRdb outputs TRBD2, but without DNA this stays unchecked. CDR1 and CDR2 (germline): MDHEN, SYDVKM. The length of the CDR3 is 14 residues. CDR3 sequence: CASSLRGITYEQYF.

This chain connects TRBV6-1 to TRBJ1-4. The CDR3 is 17 residues long. Germline V CDR1 and CDR2: MNHNS, SASEGT. The CDR3 sequence: CASSARSLEGPREKLFF.